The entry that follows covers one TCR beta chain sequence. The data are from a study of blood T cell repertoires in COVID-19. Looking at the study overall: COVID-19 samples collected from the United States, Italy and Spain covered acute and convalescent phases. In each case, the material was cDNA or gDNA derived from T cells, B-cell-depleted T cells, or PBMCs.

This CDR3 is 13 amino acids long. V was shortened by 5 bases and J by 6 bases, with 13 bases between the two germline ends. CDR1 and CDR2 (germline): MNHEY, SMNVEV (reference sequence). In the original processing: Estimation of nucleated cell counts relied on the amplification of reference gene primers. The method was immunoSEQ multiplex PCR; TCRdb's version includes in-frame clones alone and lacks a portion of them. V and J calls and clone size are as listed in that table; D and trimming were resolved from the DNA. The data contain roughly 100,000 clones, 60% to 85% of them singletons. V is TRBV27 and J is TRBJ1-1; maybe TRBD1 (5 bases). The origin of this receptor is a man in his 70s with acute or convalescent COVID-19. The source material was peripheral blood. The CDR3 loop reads CASSKGRLSEAFF. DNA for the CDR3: TGTGCCAGCAGTAAGGGGCGGTTGTCTGAAGCTTTCTTT.